One T cell receptor beta chain is described in this entry. The authors reverse transcribed roughly 0.5 to 1 ug RNA with random hexamers. TCRdb recomputed calls from the immunoSEQ multiplex PCR reads with MiXCR, one row per CDR3 protein. This table holds some 170,000 distinct CDR3 sequences, approximately 94% found once. This sample was taken from a study of CD8 T cells in Susac syndrome. The CDR3 totals 12 residues. V was cut by 6 bases and J by 8 bases, with 13 bases left in between. Per the germline V gene, CDR1 is SQVTM and CDR2 is ANQGSEA. Material: CD4+ T cells from PBMCs. The chain employs TRBV29-1 and TRBJ1-4; TRBD1 might be the D (5 bases). The clonotype originates from a human donor in good health. The CDR3 DNA sequence: TGCAGCGTCGGCAGGGAGAGAGAAAAACTGTTTTTT. It codes for CSVGREREKLFF.